This T cell receptor (beta chain) was documented in a study of shared clonotypes between healthy human individuals. The study's findings and limits: Sorted-subset samples were not fully sequenced, rarefaction indicated. Shared across a few donors were approximately 5% of the naive CD4 clonotypes.

Both subsets, CD45RA+ naive and CD45RA-negative memory, were split from the CD4+ cells. V shed 2 bases and J shed 5 bases, with 10 bases lying between them. Germline V gene lookup returns CDR1 GTSNPN and CDR2 SVGIG (reference sequence). CDR3 length: 13 residues. Note on this clone: Its target is unknown.

The assay ran at deep level. Sequencing used immunoSEQ multiplex PCR; TCRdb keeps in-frame clones, though not all of them. Of about 2 million clones in the sample, 95% were seen once. The sequenced sample consisted of naive CD4+ T cells sorted from blood. Subset reported: CD45RA+ positively selected. The TCR was taken from a young man in good health. This chain joins TRBV30 and TRBJ2-1; D not certain. CDR3 sequence reads: CAWSYRRNNEQFF. The CDR3 DNA is TGTGCCTGGAGTTATAGGAGAAACAATGAGCAGTTCTTC.